Shown below are 26 T cell receptor beta chains from a single sample sequenced in a study of blood T cells in healthy people across ages. A sample-barcoded 5' primer and a J-beta primer mix were used in a second PCR of roughly 7 to 12 cycles. From the 5' RACE reads, TCRdb called clonotypes with MiXCR, one entry per CDR3 protein. The table shows some 1 million distinct CDR3 sequences, with 40% to 50% occurring only once. Input material: blood. These receptor sequences come from a woman aged 55-75 years in good health.

V is TRBV20-1 and J is TRBJ2-7; TRBD1 matches at 11 bases. The V gene end was trimmed by 5 bases and the J gene end by 3 bases; junction bases not matched to a gene: 6. The length of the CDR3 is 14 residues. Per germline, CDR1 DFQATT and CDR2 SNEGSKA (reference sequence). The CDR3 loop reads CSAFRTGGFYEQYF. DNA of the CDR3: TGCAGTGCTTTTCGGACAGGGGGCTTCTACGAGCAGTACTTC.

CDR3 protein: CANNGRGLRIEQFF. The CDR3 DNA follows: TGTGCCAACAACGGCAGGGGGCTTAGAATTGAGCAGTTCTTC. This chain links TRBV21-1 with TRBJ2-1; TRBD1, the table's D call, was not compared with the DNA. TRBV21-1 is a pseudogene locus. The CDR3 is 14 amino acids.

This sequence joins TRBV3-1 and TRBJ2-2; 7 positions match TRBD2. CDR3 length: 17 amino acids. Per germline, CDR1 LGHDT and CDR2 YNNKEL (reference sequence). J gave up 5 bases and V 1 base, and 10 bases lay outside the gene matches. CDR3 nucleotide sequence: TGTGCCAGCAGCCAAGCCCCTAGCGGTTTACGAACCGGGGAGCTGTTTTTT. Translating gives CASSQAPSGLRTGELFF.

This clonotype appeared a few times. The CDR3 is CASRVAGKASYEQYF. CDR3 in DNA: TGTGCCAGCAGAGTAGCGGGAAAGGCCTCCTACGAGCAGTACTTC. The genes are TRBV28 and TRBJ2-7; 8 bases are shared with TRBD2. Trimming took 6 bases from V and 0 from J; bases not matched to a gene: 7. Germline V gene data show CDR1 as MDHEN and CDR2 as SYDVKM. CDR3 size: 15 residues.

This clonotype was counted between two and nine times. V usage is TRBV20-1 and J usage is TRBJ1-2, with D perhaps matching TRBD1 (6 bases). The CDR3 loop spans 14 amino acids. Trimming took 1 base from V and 5 from J, leaving 14 bases between them. CDR1 and CDR2 from the germline V gene are DFQATT and SNEGSKA (reference sequence). The CDR3 here is CSARVGQNLYGYTF. DNA of the CDR3: TGCAGTGCTAGAGTCGGACAGAACCTTTATGGCTACACCTTC.

The rearrangement joins TRBV11-2 to TRBJ2-4, with D uncertain. The assigned J gene may be wrong: the sequence end matches TRBJ2-7 better. Germline CDR1 reads SGHAT; CDR2 reads FQNNGV. This CDR3 comprises 13 residues. The CDR3 protein is CASRGMPTCEQYF. The CDR3 DNA sequence: TGTGCCAGCAGGGGGATGCCGACCTGCGAGCAGTACTTC.

This clonotype was detected a few times. CDR3 nucleotides: TGTGCCAGCAGTTCCCCCCCGGGTTTAGATACGCAGTATTTT. Encoded protein: CASSSPPGLDTQYF. J is TRBJ2-3 and V is TRBV12-3 or TRBV12-4; D remains unclear. The CDR3 has 14 residues. V was clipped by 4 bases and J by 5 bases, with 13 bases between them.

Details on this clonotype: A much larger clone differs from this one at a single base, so this may be a read error. The chain has TRBV6-2 or TRBV6-3 and TRBJ1-2; 7 nucleotides agree with TRBD1. CDR3 length: 14 residues. Germline-derived CDR1 and CDR2 are MNHEY and SVGEGT. The CDR3 DNA reads TGTGCCAGCAGCCGCGGGACAGCTAACTATAGCTACACCTTC. This translates into CASSRGTANYSYTF.

By frequency in the sample, this clonotype is medium-sized (0.01 to 0.1%). V gene TRBV4-1 combines with J gene TRBJ2-7, with 10 bases fitting TRBD2. Looked up from germline, CDR1 is MGHRA and CDR2 is YSYEKL. V lost 1 base to trimming and J lost 4 bases; unmatched junction nucleotides: 7. The CDR3 runs 16 residues. The chain's CDR3 is CASSQGTSGEGYEQYF. The CDR3 coding sequence is TGCGCCAGCAGCCAAGGGACTAGCGGAGAGGGTTACGAGCAGTACTTC.

This clonotype was observed a handful of times. For the CDR3, the DNA is TGTGCCAGCAGCTCGTTTGACGATCCATCTAACTATGGCTACACCTTC. Translation gives CASSSFDDPSNYGYTF. The chain has TRBV12-3 or TRBV12-4 and TRBJ1-2; D is undetermined. This CDR3 comprises 16 residues. The V end lost 6 bases, the J end lost 0 bases, and 17 bases lay between the germline ends.

On this clonotype: Germline is not matched at one junction end, which may reflect a read error. The J gene is TRBJ1-5, the V gene TRBV18; D perhaps matches TRBD1 (5 bases). The germline gives CDR1 KGHSH, CDR2 LQKENI. This CDR3 comprises 19 residues. The CDR3 DNA reads TGTGCCAGCTCACCGGATCTTGGAGACAGAATGAATAGCGATCAGCCCCAGCATTTT. Translation gives CASSPDLGDRMNSDQPQHF.

The chain is built from TRBV18 and TRBJ2-7, with D unclear. The CDR3 has 16 residues. Germline assignment: CDR1 KGHSH and CDR2 LQKENI. With 0 bases removed from V and 3 bases from J, the gap between germline ends came to 15 bases. The CDR3 loop is CASSPPEDLVLYEQYF. The CDR3 DNA follows: TGTGCCAGCTCACCACCCGAGGACCTTGTGCTCTACGAGCAGTACTTC.

Only a few counts were recorded for this clonotype. V and J are TRBV29-1 and TRBJ2-3; D ambiguous. The CDR3 contains 12 residues. Looked up from germline, CDR1 is SQVTM and CDR2 is ANQGSEA. This CDR3 reads CSWAPGTDTQYF. In DNA form, the CDR3 reads TGCAGTTGGGCTCCTGGTACAGATACGCAGTATTTT.

The rearrangement uses TRBV6-6 and TRBJ1-1; the D is unclear. The CDR3 has 14 amino acids. Trimming cost V 1 base and J 1 base, with 7 bases left between them. CDR1 and CDR2 (germline): MNHNY, SVGAGI (reference sequence). The chain's CDR3 is CASSYLVQNTEAFF. CDR3 coding DNA: TGTGCCAGCAGTTACTTAGTTCAGAACACTGAAGCTTTCTTT.

The J gene is TRBJ2-1, the V gene TRBV20-1, with 14 bases aligning to TRBD2. This CDR3 region has 16 residues. Germline V CDR1 and CDR2: DFQATT, SNEGSKA (reference sequence). J gave up 10 bases and V 6 bases, and 14 bases lay outside the gene matches. The CDR3 region is CSANYLTGTSGREQFF. CDR3 DNA sequence: TGCAGTGCAAACTACCTCACCGGGACTAGCGGGAGAGAGCAGTTCTTC.

V and J are TRBV6-2 or TRBV6-3 and TRBJ2-7, with 10 bases identical to TRBD1. The germline gives CDR1 MNHEY, CDR2 SVGEGT. V shed 0 bases and J 5 bases; nucleotides not matched to a gene: 10. CDR3 size: 17 residues. The CDR3 bases are TGTGCCAGCAGTTACTCGTCCAGGGACAGGGGTGCGGACGAGCAGTACTTC. It is translated as CASSYSSRDRGADEQYF.

The rearrangement uses TRBV5-1 and TRBJ1-6; no clear D. The CDR3 runs 18 residues. The germline V gene encodes CDR1 SGHRS and CDR2 YFSETQ. V was pared by 0 bases and J by 6 bases, with 19 bases between. Written as DNA, the CDR3 is TGCGCCAGCAGCTTGGAAGTTTCCAGCGCGTGGGGTAATTCACCCCTCCACTTT. Translated, it gives CASSLEVSSAWGNSPLHF.

In its sample, this clonotype was seen a few times. V usage is TRBV6-2 or TRBV6-3 and J usage is TRBJ1-2, with TRBD1 matching 9 bases. CDR3 length equals 15 residues. Trimming at V came to 5 bases and at J to 4 bases, leaving 8 bases not matched to a gene. In germline, CDR1 is MNHEY, CDR2 SVGEGT. CDR3 sequence: CASSGWGQGPYGYTF. The DNA of the CDR3 is TGTGCCAGCAGTGGATGGGGACAGGGTCCCTATGGCTACACCTTC.

On this clonotype itself: Possible read error: a much larger clone is one base away. The J gene is TRBJ1-2, the V gene TRBV10-1; no clear D. V was trimmed by 6 bases and J by 11 bases, leaving 10 bases between them. There are 10 residues in the CDR3. Germline values: CDR1 WNHNN, CDR2 SYGVQD (reference sequence). Written as DNA, the CDR3 is TGCGCCAGCAGCCCAATTGCTTACACCTTC. Its protein is CASSPIAYTF.

This clonotype has a handful of counts. The rearrangement joins TRBV12-3 or TRBV12-4 to TRBJ2-1; 7 bases fit TRBD2. The V segment lost 4 bases and the J segment 8 bases; nucleotides outside the gene matches: 8. This CDR3 region has 14 residues. The CDR3 sequence: CASSSPGRGDEQFF. CDR3 sequence (DNA): TGTGCCAGCAGTTCTCCGGGACGGGGGGATGAGCAGTTCTTC.

This clonotype was detected only a few times. The V and J genes are TRBV20-1 and TRBJ1-2, with D unclear. Germline V gene data show CDR1 as DFQATT and CDR2 as SNEGSKA (reference sequence). This CDR3 spans 9 amino acids. V shed 3 bases and J shed 8 bases, with 4 bases lying between them. CDR3 loop: CSASGGYTF. CDR3 DNA: TGCAGTGCTAGTGGAGGCTACACCTTC.

This clonotype was detected a few times. The chain recombines TRBV20-1 with TRBJ2-1; the match to TRBD2 covers 8 bases. This CDR3 has 13 amino acids. Germline loops: CDR1 DFQATT, CDR2 SNEGSKA (reference sequence). Trimming at V came to 6 bases and at J to 7 bases, leaving 8 bases not matched to a gene. CDR3 region: CSAPGLVTNEQFF. In DNA form, the CDR3 reads TGCAGTGCGCCGGGACTAGTGACGAATGAGCAGTTCTTC.

The chain couples TRBV4-2 to TRBJ2-6; the match to TRBD2 covers 9 bases. V was clipped by 0 bases and J by 1 base; unmatched bases: 10. The CDR3 sequence is 20 residues long. Germline assignment: CDR1 LGHNA and CDR2 YNFKEQ. CDR3 in DNA: TGTGCCAGCAGCCAAGATATAAGCGGGGGGCTTTTTTCTGGGGCCAACGTCCTGACTTTC. It codes for CASSQDISGGLFSGANVLTF.

This clonotype was seen a few times. Germline is not matched at one junction end, which may reflect a read error. The chain is built from TRBV4-1 and TRBJ1-2, with D tentatively TRBD1 (5 bases). The CDR3 contains 15 residues. Germline CDR1 MGHRA, CDR2 YSYEKL. CDR3 nucleotide sequence: TGCGCCAGCAGACAAGAGAGGGGAACTAACTATGGCTACACCTTC. Its protein is CASRQERGTNYGYTF.

This clonotype has more than one count but fewer than ten. The rearrangement joins TRBV6-2 or TRBV6-3 to TRBJ2-1, with D possibly being TRBD1 (5 bases). The CDR3 runs to 12 residues. Deletions cut 6 bases from V and 10 bases from J, with 13 bases between. Germline V CDR1 and CDR2: MNHEY, SVGEGT. The CDR3 nucleotides read TGTGCCAGCAGCGACAGCTCCGGGGAGCAGTTCTTC. Translation gives CASSDSSGEQFF.

The chain links TRBV5-1 to TRBJ2-4; D tentatively reads TRBD1 or TRBD2 (5 bases each). The J call is doubtful: the DNA matches TRBJ2-7 better. CDR1 and CDR2 (germline): SGHRS, YFSETQ. The CDR3 runs 14 residues. The CDR3 is CASSVAVSGLEQYF. The CDR3 coding sequence is TGCGCCAGCAGCGTGGCGGTATCGGGGCTCGAGCAGTACTTC.